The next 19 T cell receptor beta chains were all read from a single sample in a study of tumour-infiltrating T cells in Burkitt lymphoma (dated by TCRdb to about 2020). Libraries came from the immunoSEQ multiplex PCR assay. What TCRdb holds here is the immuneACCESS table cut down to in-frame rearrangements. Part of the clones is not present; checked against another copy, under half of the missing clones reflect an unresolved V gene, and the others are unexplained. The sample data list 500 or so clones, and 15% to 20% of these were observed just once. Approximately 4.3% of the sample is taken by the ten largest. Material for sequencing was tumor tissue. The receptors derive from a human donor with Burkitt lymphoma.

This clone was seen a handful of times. CDR3 protein: CASSLFGDSDEKLFF. In nucleotides, the CDR3 is TGCGCCAGCAGCTTGTTCGGGGACAGCGATGAAAAACTGTTTTTT. The V gene is TRBV5-1, the J gene TRBJ1-4; 7 bases fit TRBD1. Germline lookup yields CDR1 SGHRS and CDR2 YFSETQ. V lost 1 base to trimming and J lost 6 bases; unmatched junction nucleotides: 6. The CDR3 loop spans 15 amino acids.

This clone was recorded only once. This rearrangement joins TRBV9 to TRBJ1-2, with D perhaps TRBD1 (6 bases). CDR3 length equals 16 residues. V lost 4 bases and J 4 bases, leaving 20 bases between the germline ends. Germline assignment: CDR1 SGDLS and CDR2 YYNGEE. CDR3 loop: CASSLRGGIGSYGYTF. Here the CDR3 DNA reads TGTGCCAGCAGCTTAAGAGGGGGAATAGGGAGCTATGGCTACACCTTC.

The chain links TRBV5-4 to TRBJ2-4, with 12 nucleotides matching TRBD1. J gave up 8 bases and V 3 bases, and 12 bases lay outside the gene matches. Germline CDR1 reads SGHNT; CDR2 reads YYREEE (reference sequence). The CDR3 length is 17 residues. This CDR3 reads CASSSKGTGGRRYIQYF. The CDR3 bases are TGTGCCAGCAGCTCCAAAGGGACAGGGGGCCGTCGGTACATTCAGTACTTC.

The CDR3 nucleotides read TGCAGCGAAACTAGCGGGGAGACCCAGTACTTC. Translated, it gives CSETSGETQYF. V gene TRBV29-1 combines with J gene TRBJ2-5, with 9 bases aligning to TRBD2. Per germline, CDR1 SQVTM and CDR2 ANQGSEA. J gave up 5 bases and V 7 bases, and 2 bases lay outside the gene matches. CDR3 size: 11 residues. Variable domain in full (rest from reference TRBV29-1 and TRBJ2-5): SAVISQKPSRDICQRGTSLTIQCQVDSQVTMMFWYRQQPGQSLTLIATANQGSEATYESGFVIDKFPISRPNLTFSTLTVSNMSPEDSSIYLCSETSGETQYFGPGTRLLVL.

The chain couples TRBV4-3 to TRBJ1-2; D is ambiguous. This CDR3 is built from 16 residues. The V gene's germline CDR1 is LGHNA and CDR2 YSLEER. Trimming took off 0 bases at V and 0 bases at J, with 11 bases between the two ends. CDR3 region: CASSQDFTAANYGYTF. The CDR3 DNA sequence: TGCGCCAGCAGCCAAGATTTTACAGCCGCTAACTATGGCTACACCTTC.

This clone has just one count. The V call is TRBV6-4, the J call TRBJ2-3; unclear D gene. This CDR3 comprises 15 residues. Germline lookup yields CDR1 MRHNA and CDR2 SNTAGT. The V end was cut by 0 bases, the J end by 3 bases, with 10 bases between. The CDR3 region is CASSDSGLLTDTQYF. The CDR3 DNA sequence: TGTGCCAGCAGTGACTCCGGGCTCCTTACAGATACGCAGTATTTT.

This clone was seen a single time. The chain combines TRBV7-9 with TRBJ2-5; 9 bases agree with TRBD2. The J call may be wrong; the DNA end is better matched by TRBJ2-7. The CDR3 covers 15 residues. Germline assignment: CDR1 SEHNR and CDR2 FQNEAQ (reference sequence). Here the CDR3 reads CASSPMLAGVNEQYF. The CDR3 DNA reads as TGTGCCAGCAGCCCGATGTTAGCGGGAGTCAACGAGCAGTACTTC.

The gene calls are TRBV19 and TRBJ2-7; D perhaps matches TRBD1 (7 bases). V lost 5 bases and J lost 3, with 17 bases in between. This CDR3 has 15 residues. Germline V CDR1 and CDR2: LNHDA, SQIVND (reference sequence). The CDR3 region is CASSYRGTVDYEQYF. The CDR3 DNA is TGTGCCAGTAGTTACCGCGGGACAGTTGACTACGAGCAGTACTTC.

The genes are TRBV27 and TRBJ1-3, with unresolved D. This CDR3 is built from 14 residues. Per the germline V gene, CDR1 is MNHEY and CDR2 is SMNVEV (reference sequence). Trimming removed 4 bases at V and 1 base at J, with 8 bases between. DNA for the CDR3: TGTGCCAGCAGTTGGACCAGATCTGGAAACACCATATATTTT. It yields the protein CASSWTRSGNTIYF.

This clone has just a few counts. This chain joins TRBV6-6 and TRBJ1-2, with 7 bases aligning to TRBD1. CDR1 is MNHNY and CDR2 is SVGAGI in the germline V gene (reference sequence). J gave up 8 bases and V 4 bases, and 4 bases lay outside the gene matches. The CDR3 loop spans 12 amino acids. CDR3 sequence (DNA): TGTGCCAGCAGTTTTTACAGGGGCGGCTACACCTTC. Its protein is CASSFYRGGYTF.

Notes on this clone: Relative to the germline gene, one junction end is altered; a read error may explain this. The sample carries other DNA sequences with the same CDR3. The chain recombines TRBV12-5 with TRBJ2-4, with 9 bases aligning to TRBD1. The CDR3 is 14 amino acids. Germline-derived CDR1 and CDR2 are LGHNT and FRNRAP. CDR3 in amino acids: CASLGTGPKNIQYF. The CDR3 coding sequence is TGTGCTAGCCTAGGGACAGGGCCAAAAAATATTCAGTACTTC.

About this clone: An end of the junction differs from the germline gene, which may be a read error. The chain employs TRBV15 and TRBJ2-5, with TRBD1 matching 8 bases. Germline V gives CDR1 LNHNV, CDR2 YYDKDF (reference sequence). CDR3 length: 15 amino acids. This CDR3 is CATSLPPDRGEPQYF. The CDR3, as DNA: TGTGCCACCAGCTTGCCTCCCGACAGGGGAGAGCCCCAGTACTTC. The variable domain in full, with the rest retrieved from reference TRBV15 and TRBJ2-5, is DAMVIQNPRYQVTQFGKPVTLSCSQTLNHNVMYWYQQKSSQAPKLLFHYYDKDFNNEADTPDNFQSRRPNTSFCFLDIRSPGLGDTAMYLCATSLPPDRGEPQYFGPGTRLLVL.

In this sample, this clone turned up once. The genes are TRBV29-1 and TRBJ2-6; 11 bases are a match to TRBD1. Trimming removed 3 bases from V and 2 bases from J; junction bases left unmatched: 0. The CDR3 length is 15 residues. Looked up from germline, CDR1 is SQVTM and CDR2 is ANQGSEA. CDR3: CSVEGQGAGANVLTF. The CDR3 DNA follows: TGCAGCGTTGAGGGACAGGGGGCTGGGGCCAACGTCCTGACTTTC.

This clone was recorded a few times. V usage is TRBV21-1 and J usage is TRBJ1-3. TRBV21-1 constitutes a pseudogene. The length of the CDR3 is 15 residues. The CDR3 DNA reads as TGTGCCAGCAGCCAACCTCTACACGCACGAAACACCATATATTTT. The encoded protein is CASSQPLHARNTIYF.

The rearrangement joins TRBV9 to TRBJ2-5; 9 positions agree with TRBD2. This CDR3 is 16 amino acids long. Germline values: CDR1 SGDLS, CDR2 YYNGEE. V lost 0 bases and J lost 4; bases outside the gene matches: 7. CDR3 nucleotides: TGTGCCAGCAGCGTAGGAGCAAGCGGGGGGCCAGAGACCCAGTACTTC. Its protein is CASSVGASGGPETQYF.

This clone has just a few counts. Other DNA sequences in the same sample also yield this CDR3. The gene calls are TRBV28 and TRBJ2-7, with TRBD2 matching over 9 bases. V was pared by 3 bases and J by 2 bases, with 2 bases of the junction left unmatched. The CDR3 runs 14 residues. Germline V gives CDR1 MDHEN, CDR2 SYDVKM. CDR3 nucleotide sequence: TGTGCCAGCAGTTTGACTAGCGGAGCCTACGAGCAGTACTTC. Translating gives CASSLTSGAYEQYF.

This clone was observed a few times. DNA for the CDR3: TGTGCCAGCAGCTCAAGCGGGAGGCACTCCTACGAGCAGTACTTC. This codes for CASSSSGRHSYEQYF. The chain couples TRBV14 to TRBJ2-7; 9 bases map to TRBD2. The CDR3 loop spans 15 amino acids. Germline CDR1 reads SGHDN; CDR2 reads FVKESK. Trimming cost V 5 bases and J 0 bases; bases outside gene matches: 5.

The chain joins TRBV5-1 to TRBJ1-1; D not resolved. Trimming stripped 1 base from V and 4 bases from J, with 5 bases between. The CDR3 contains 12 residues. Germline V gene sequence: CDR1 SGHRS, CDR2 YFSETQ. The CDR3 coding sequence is TGCGCCAGCAGCTTGCAGAGCACTGAAGCTTTCTTT. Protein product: CASSLQSTEAFF.

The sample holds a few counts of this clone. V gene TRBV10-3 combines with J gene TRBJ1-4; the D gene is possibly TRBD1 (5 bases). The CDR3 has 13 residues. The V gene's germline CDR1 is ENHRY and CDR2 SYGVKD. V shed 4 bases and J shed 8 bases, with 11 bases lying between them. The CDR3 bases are TGTGCCATCAGTGGCGGGGGGGGAGAAAAACTGTTTTTT. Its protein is CAISGGGGEKLFF.